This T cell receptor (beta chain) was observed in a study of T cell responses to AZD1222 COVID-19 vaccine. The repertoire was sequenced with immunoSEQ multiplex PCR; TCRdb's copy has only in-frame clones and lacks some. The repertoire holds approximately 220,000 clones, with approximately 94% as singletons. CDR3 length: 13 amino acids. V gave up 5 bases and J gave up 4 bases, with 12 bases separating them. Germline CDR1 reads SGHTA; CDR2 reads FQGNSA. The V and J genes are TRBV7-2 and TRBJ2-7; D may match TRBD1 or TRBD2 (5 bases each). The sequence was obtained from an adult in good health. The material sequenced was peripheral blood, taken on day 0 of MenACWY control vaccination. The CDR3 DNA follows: TGTGCCAGCAGCGAGAGGGGTCTTTACGAGCAGTACTTC. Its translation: CASSERGLYEQYF.